This T cell receptor (beta chain) was recovered during a study of brain T cells in children with intractable seizures. Study-level points and caveats: Patients' HCMV serostatus was unknown; virus specificity rests on CDR3 similarity alone.

Trimming took off 1 base at V and 0 bases at J, with 9 bases between the two ends. Germline V gene lookup returns CDR1 SGHTA and CDR2 FQGNSA. The CDR3 runs to 15 residues. Profiled with immunoSEQ multiplex PCR; TCRdb holds only in-frame clones, not every one. The sample consists of roughly 69,000 clones, about 96% of them appearing once. With regard to this clone: Antigen: not known.

Sequencing was limited to surgery cases with top T cell transcript signatures in brain tissue. Patients received at least one anti-epileptic drug before surgery. This sequence originates from a boy under three years old with focal cortical dysplasia and intractable seizures. V and J are TRBV7-2 and TRBJ1-2; the D is unclear. The sequenced sample was peripheral blood, obtained at surgery. In DNA form, the CDR3 reads TGTGCCAGCAGCTTAGTAAGGGCGGCTAACTATGGCTACACCTTC. Protein sequence: CASSLVRAANYGYTF.